A single sample is the source of the 25 T cell receptor beta chains below, sequenced in a study of T-cell memory formation after mild COVID-19. TCRdb passed the 5' RACE reads through MiXCR, listing each CDR3 protein once. The data show 400,000 to 550,000 distinct CDR3 sequences, about 23% seen once. Sequencing was carried out using PBMCs or a T cell subset sorted from them (not recorded which). The receptor source for this set is an adult woman who had mild COVID-19 (a few samples of this study predate the infection). Cell type and time point are not known.

The chain carries TRBV2 and TRBJ1-2, with 7 bases that match TRBD1. The CDR3 is 14 residues long. CDR1 is SNHLY, CDR2 FYNNEI, per germline. V trimming: 5 bases; J trimming: 7 bases; junction bases outside the gene matches: 10. DNA for the CDR3: TGTGCCAGCAGTTCCAGAGCAGGGGGGGGTGGCTACACCTTC. This translates into CASSSRAGGGGYTF.

This clonotype was seen a handful of times. The V and J genes are TRBV4-1 and TRBJ2-7; D gene uncertain. Germline-derived CDR1 and CDR2 are MGHRA and YSYEKL. This CDR3 is built from 14 residues. V lost 1 base and J lost 5, with 12 bases in between. The CDR3 DNA reads TGCGCCAGCAGCCAAGTCGAGGTTTCGCACGAGCAGTACTTC. Protein sequence: CASSQVEVSHEQYF.

This clonotype appeared a few times. This chain joins TRBV7-9 and TRBJ2-1; D might be TRBD2 (6 bases). The CDR3 has 15 residues. V lost 3 bases and J lost 1, with 10 bases in between. From germline, CDR1 is SEHNR and CDR2 FQNEAQ (reference sequence). CDR3 coding DNA: TGTGCCAGCAGCTTGCCCGGGAGTTCCTACAATGAGCAGTTCTTC. The encoded protein is CASSLPGSSYNEQFF.

This sequence joins TRBV30 and TRBJ1-5; D is uncertain. There are 12 residues in the CDR3. CDR1 GTSNPN and CDR2 SVGIG come from the germline V gene (reference sequence). V gave up 2 bases and J gave up 4 bases, with 6 bases separating them. The CDR3 bases are TGTGCCTGGAGTCGGGTTAATCAGCCCCAGCATTTT. Translated, it gives CAWSRVNQPQHF.

The chain combines TRBV2 with TRBJ2-1, with TRBD1 matching over 8 bases. Germline-derived CDR1 and CDR2 are SNHLY and FYNNEI. V gave up 7 bases and J gave up 1 base; unmatched junction bases: 6. The CDR3 contains 15 residues. The CDR3 DNA is TGTGCCAGCAACTTCGACAGGGGTTCCTACAATGAGCAGTTCTTC. Amino acid sequence: CASNFDRGSYNEQFF.

The rearrangement uses TRBV7-8 and TRBJ2-5, with D unclear. The germline gives CDR1 SGHVS, CDR2 FQNEAQ. The CDR3 consists of 10 residues. V was trimmed by 5 bases and J by 3 bases, leaving 1 base between them. CDR3 protein: CASSKETQYF. CDR3 nucleotides: TGTGCCAGCAGCAAAGAGACCCAGTACTTC. Complete variable domain (other parts from reference TRBV7-8 and TRBJ2-5): GAGVSQSPRYKVAKRGQDVALRCDPISGHVSLFWYQQALGQGPEFLTYFQNEAQLDKSGLPSDRFFAERPEGSVSTLKIQRTQQEDSAVYLCASSKETQYFGPGTRLLVL.

This clonotype was seen at least ten times. This chain links TRBV12-3 or TRBV12-4 with TRBJ2-2; D remains unclear. Trimming stripped 3 bases from V and 1 base from J, with 6 bases between. The CDR3 consists of 14 residues. The CDR3 DNA reads as TGTGCCAGCAGTTTGTGGCAGAACACCGGGGAGCTGTTTTTT. It is translated as CASSLWQNTGELFF.

This clonotype was recorded a few times. The junction differs from germline at one of its ends, possibly a read error. This rearrangement joins TRBV20-1 to TRBJ2-7; 9 bases are shared with TRBD2. There are 14 residues in the CDR3. In germline, CDR1 is DFQATT, CDR2 SNEGSKA (reference sequence). As DNA, the CDR3 is TGCAGTGCCAGAATCCCGGGACTAGCCTACGCGCAGTACTTC. Translated: CSARIPGLAYAQYF.

The V and J genes are TRBV7-2 and TRBJ2-1; the D gene is possibly TRBD2 (5 bases). The CDR3 runs 15 residues. Germline values: CDR1 SGHTA, CDR2 FQGNSA. V shed 2 bases and J shed 9 bases, with 17 bases lying between them. CDR3 sequence: CASSLTGSTYGEQFF. As DNA, the CDR3 is TGTGCCAGCAGCTTAACGGGGTCCACGTATGGTGAGCAGTTCTTC.

This clonotype was counted only a few times. The chain couples TRBV10-2 to TRBJ2-1; 9 nucleotides match TRBD2. Trimming at V came to 2 bases and at J to 2 bases, leaving 4 bases not matched to a gene. The CDR3 extends over 16 amino acids. CDR1 and CDR2 (germline): WSHSY, SAAADI. The CDR3 loop reads CASSEGGRGPYNEQFF. The CDR3 DNA reads TGCGCCAGCAGTGAGGGCGGGAGGGGTCCCTACAATGAGCAGTTCTTC.

The genes are TRBV27 and TRBJ1-1, with 9 bases matching TRBD1. After removal of 6 bases from V and 7 bases from J, the junction contained 6 bases not matched to a gene. Germline assignment: CDR1 MNHEY and CDR2 SMNVEV (reference sequence). The CDR3 contains 13 residues. Here the CDR3 reads CASRGMDRGEAFF. CDR3 nucleotides: TGTGCCAGCAGAGGGATGGACAGGGGTGAAGCTTTCTTT.

This clonotype has only a few counts. J is TRBJ2-5 and V is TRBV9; 14 bases are a match to TRBD2. This CDR3 spans 17 amino acids. Germline CDR1 reads SGDLS; CDR2 reads YYNGEE. The V segment lost 4 bases and the J segment 2 bases; nucleotides outside the gene matches: 7. DNA of the CDR3: TGTGCCAGCAGCCCGACTAGCGGGAGGGTGACTCAAGAGACCCAGTACTTC. Translation: CASSPTSGRVTQETQYF. The whole variable domain, filled in from reference TRBV9 and TRBJ2-5, reads DSGVTQTPKHLITATGQRVTLRCSPRSGDLSVYWYQQSLDQGLQFLIQYYNGEERAKGNILERFSAQQFPDLHSELNLSSLELGDSALYFCASSPTSGRVTQETQYFGPGTRLLVL.

The chain is built from TRBV12-5 and TRBJ2-1, with D maybe TRBD2 (5 bases). The CDR3 is 14 amino acids. Trimming removed 5 bases at V and 7 bases at J, with 15 bases between. Germline V gives CDR1 LGHNT, CDR2 FRNRAP. The CDR3 coding sequence is TGTGCTAGTGGTCCTACGGGGAGCACAAATGAGCAGTTCTTC. Translated: CASGPTGSTNEQFF.

This chain connects TRBV7-9 to TRBJ2-1; tentative D call: TRBD2 (5 bases). This CDR3 comprises 14 residues. Germline loops: CDR1 SEHNR, CDR2 FQNEAQ (reference sequence). V dropped 1 base and J dropped 12 bases, with 16 bases sitting between them. CDR3 loop: CASSLDVGPGRQFF. CDR3 in DNA: TGTGCCAGCAGCTTAGACGTCGGCCCGGGGAGGCAGTTCTTC.

There are a few counts of this clonotype. V gene TRBV15 combines with J gene TRBJ2-7, with 12 positions matching TRBD2. Germline CDR1 and CDR2: LNHNV and YYDKDF (reference sequence). This CDR3 comprises 16 residues. The V segment lost 4 bases and the J segment 6 bases; nucleotides outside the gene matches: 10. CDR3 region: CATSIDDGLAGIEQYF. The CDR3 DNA follows: TGTGCCACCAGCATCGACGATGGACTAGCGGGGATCGAGCAGTACTTC.

The table lists this clonotype with a few counts. The J gene is TRBJ2-1, the V gene TRBV9; D possibly corresponds to TRBD2 (6 bases). The germline V gene encodes CDR1 SGDLS and CDR2 YYNGEE. V gave up 4 bases and J gave up 0 bases, with 11 bases separating them. The length of the CDR3 is 15 residues. This CDR3 reads CASSPAGSSYNEQFF. As DNA, the CDR3 is TGTGCCAGCAGCCCCGCCGGGAGCTCCTACAATGAGCAGTTCTTC.

This clonotype was recorded a few times. CDR3 coding DNA: TGTGCCAGCAGTGGGCCCGGGACAGCCTCTGGAAACACCATATATTTT. This translates into CASSGPGTASGNTIYF. The V call is TRBV6-5, the J call TRBJ1-3; 7 bases line up with TRBD1. The CDR3 is 16 amino acids. Germline V lookup: CDR1 MNHEY, CDR2 SVGAGI. V gave up 5 bases and J gave up 0 bases; unmatched junction bases: 7.

The table lists this clonotype with a few counts. The rearrangement uses TRBV5-1 and TRBJ2-1; 12 bases align to TRBD2. J gave up 7 bases and V 0 bases, and 5 bases lay outside the gene matches. CDR3 length: 16 residues. Germline V gene lookup returns CDR1 SGHRS and CDR2 YFSETQ. CDR3 amino acids: CASSLEASGRANEQFF. Written as DNA, the CDR3 is TGCGCCAGCAGCTTGGAGGCTAGCGGGAGGGCGAATGAGCAGTTCTTC.

The chain couples TRBV20-1 to TRBJ2-1; unclear D gene. Trimming pared 1 base from V and 3 bases from J, leaving 13 bases between. Germline-derived CDR1 and CDR2 are DFQATT and SNEGSKA (reference sequence). This CDR3 is 15 amino acids long. The DNA for the CDR3 is TGCAGTGCTAGAGGAGTGGGGAAATACTACAATGAGCAGTTCTTC. Translated, it gives CSARGVGKYYNEQFF.

The sample holds a few counts of this clonotype. This chain links TRBV9 with TRBJ2-2; the match to TRBD2 covers 7 bases. CDR3 size: 17 residues. Trimming cost V 4 bases and J 2 bases; bases outside gene matches: 11. Germline CDR1 reads SGDLS; CDR2 reads YYNGEE. The CDR3 nucleotides are TGTGCCAGCAGCCCTAAGGTACTAGCGCATAACACCGGGGAGCTGTTTTTT. Translated: CASSPKVLAHNTGELFF.

This clonotype has only a few counts. The chain joins TRBV5-1 to TRBJ2-7; D may correspond to TRBD1 or TRBD2 (7 bases each). There are 14 residues in the CDR3. From germline, CDR1 is SGHRS and CDR2 YFSETQ. V dropped 5 bases and J dropped 1 base, with 13 bases sitting between them. In DNA, the CDR3 is TGCGCCAGCAGAGCGGGACAGCGGTCCTACGAGCAGTACTTC. This translates into CASRAGQRSYEQYF.

This clonotype was seen a few times. V is TRBV2 and J is TRBJ2-7; D is possibly TRBD1 or TRBD2 (6 bases each). Germline assignment: CDR1 SNHLY and CDR2 FYNNEI. V lost 4 bases and J 0 bases, leaving 16 bases between the germline ends. This CDR3 spans 16 amino acids. CDR3 sequence reads: CASSGVGGPSSYEQYF. As DNA, the CDR3 is TGTGCCAGCAGTGGGGTGGGGGGCCCGAGCTCCTACGAGCAGTACTTC.

In its sample, this clonotype was seen a few times. The chain joins TRBV9 to TRBJ2-3; D is undetermined. CDR3 length: 14 residues. V shed 0 bases and J shed 1 base, with 6 bases lying between them. Germline CDR1 is SGDLS and CDR2 is YYNGEE. The CDR3 is CASSVAFGTDTQYF. Here the CDR3 DNA reads TGTGCCAGCAGCGTAGCTTTCGGCACAGATACGCAGTATTTT.

In this sample, this clonotype turned up a few times. The V call is TRBV12-3 or TRBV12-4, the J call TRBJ2-7, with 11 bases aligning to TRBD2. Trimming at V came to 3 bases and at J to 0 bases, leaving 7 bases not matched to a gene. The CDR3 consists of 17 residues. The CDR3 sequence: CASSFWLAGGYSYEQYF. The CDR3 bases are TGTGCCAGCAGTTTTTGGCTAGCGGGAGGTTACTCCTACGAGCAGTACTTC.

In its sample, this clonotype was seen many times. This chain joins TRBV12-3 or TRBV12-4 and TRBJ1-2; possibly TRBD1 for D (5 bases). The CDR3 loop spans 14 amino acids. Trimming left V 6 bases short and J 1 base short, with 12 bases between. Here the CDR3 reads CASSSSGLNYGYTF. The CDR3 region has the DNA TGTGCCAGCAGCTCATCGGGGCTTAACTATGGCTACACCTTC.